This T cell receptor (beta chain) was sequenced in a study of T cells after posttransplantation cyclophosphamide. Broader study findings: Recipient CMV seropositivity and CMV reactivation strongly tracked TRB clonality. Tissue-infiltrating T cells from skin or gut overlapped little with blood T cells. Later blood repertoires were often dominated by clones from the donor CD8+ memory compartment.

TCRdb's table, derived via immunoSEQ multiplex PCR, lists solely in-frame clones and lacks some. The data contain about 4,000 clones, around 63% of them seen just once; the ten biggest clones take up less than 50%. Notes on this clone: Its antigen is unknown.

Deletions cut 3 bases from V and 6 bases from J, with 11 bases between. CDR1 is LNHDA and CDR2 is SQIVND in the germline V gene (reference sequence). The CDR3 runs to 14 residues. Busulfan-fludarabine conditioning, marrow transplant, and cyclophosphamide on days +3 and +4 were administered. Material: CD8+ T cells sorted from PBMCs, obtained 1,000 to 1,200 days after allogeneic stem cell transplant with posttransplant cyclophosphamide. The source of this sequence is a female patient aged 40 to 55 who received an allogeneic stem cell transplant from a related donor, was CMV-positive, and had no GVHD. The graft donor may be the source of some T cells. This chain uses TRBV19 with TRBJ2-2, with TRBD1 as a possible D gene (5 bases). CDR3: CASSMAGPAGELFF. The CDR3 nucleotides are TGTGCCAGTAGTATGGCAGGGCCCGCCGGGGAGCTGTTTTTT.